This T cell receptor (beta chain) was sequenced during a study of cytomegalovirus exposure and HLA in healthy donors. On the study more broadly: In a later analysis, it was reported that the roughly 130 validation repertoires had been produced on the same platform as the roughly 700 repertoires belonging to the first cohort.

The V end lost 4 bases, the J end lost 3 bases, and 18 bases lay between the germline ends. The CDR3 sequence is 17 residues long. Per germline, CDR1 MNHNS and CDR2 SASEGT. Produced via immunoSEQ multiplex PCR; TCRdb's table is partial and in-frame only. The table lists roughly 250,000 clones, about 90% of them singletons. A word on this clone: Its antigen is unknown.

Study-level points and caveats: The study put 150 to 200 TCR beta chains on its list as cytomegalovirus-associated. The tendency of first-cohort TCR clusters to co-occur in the roughly 120 validation repertoires was identified by a subsequent analysis.

This TCR derives from a woman aged 18-29 years in good health and CMV-seronegative. Source material: PBMCs. The rearrangement links TRBV6-1 to TRBJ1-4, with D perhaps TRBD1 (6 bases). In DNA form, the CDR3 reads TGTGCCAGCAGTGGGACAGCCGGAAAAGCTTCTAATGAAAAACTGTTTTTT. Protein sequence: CASSGTAGKASNEKLFF.